Below, 28 T cell receptor beta chains from the same sample are listed, as sequenced in a study of cytomegalovirus exposure and HLA in healthy donors. Clones were sequenced by immunoSEQ multiplex PCR, and TCRdb holds only the in-frame ones, with some missing. The table includes approximately 60,000 clones, approximately 93% detected once. Sequenced: PBMCs. These TCRs come from a woman aged 18-30 years in good health and CMV-seronegative.

This sequence joins TRBV6-6 and TRBJ2-3, with TRBD2 as a possible D gene (6 bases). V dropped 6 bases and J dropped 2 bases, with 15 bases sitting between them. The CDR3 is 15 residues long. Germline CDR1 is MNHNY and CDR2 is SVGAGI (reference sequence). CDR3 in DNA: TGTGCCAGCAGCCTCCGCGGAGGGCCCACAGATACGCAGTATTTT. It is translated as CASSLRGGPTDTQYF.

The chain employs TRBV4-3 and TRBJ2-5; D is ambiguous. Germline CDR1 reads LGHNA; CDR2 reads YSLEER. V lost 0 bases, J lost 5 bases, and 7 bases lay in between. CDR3 length: 13 amino acids. The CDR3 spells CASSQDLRETQYF. CDR3 in DNA: TGCGCCAGCAGCCAAGATCTACGGGAGACCCAGTACTTC.

For this clone: The same CDR3 can be traced to other DNA sequences in this sample. V usage is TRBV9 and J usage is TRBJ2-3; 9 bases map to TRBD2. V gave up 2 bases and J gave up 6 bases; unmatched junction bases: 7. CDR3 length: 15 amino acids. Germline V gene data show CDR1 as SGDLS and CDR2 as YYNGEE. CDR3 residues: CASSVWRGGRDTQYF. The CDR3 bases are TGTGCCAGCAGCGTTTGGCGGGGGGGCCGGGATACGCAGTATTTT.

The chain links TRBV4-3 to TRBJ2-1, with TRBD2 matching 8 bases. J lost 7 bases, V lost 0 bases, and 5 bases had no gene match. Per germline, CDR1 LGHNA and CDR2 YSLEER. The CDR3 consists of 15 residues. CDR3 in amino acids: CASSQDRTSTNEQFF. For the CDR3, the DNA is TGCGCCAGCAGCCAAGATAGGACTAGCACTAATGAGCAGTTCTTC.

The chain joins TRBV18 to TRBJ1-4; 8 bases agree with TRBD1. Germline CDR1 KGHSH, CDR2 LQKENI. V shed 0 bases, J shed 8 bases, and the junction held 5 bases outside the gene matches. The CDR3 loop spans 15 amino acids. The CDR3 reads CASSPPQGAGEKLFF. The CDR3 nucleotides are TGTGCCAGCTCACCACCTCAGGGGGCAGGAGAAAAACTGTTTTTT.

V usage is TRBV19 and J usage is TRBJ2-1, with D possibly matching TRBD1 (5 bases). The germline gives CDR1 LNHDA, CDR2 SQIVND (reference sequence). V was clipped by 5 bases and J by 4 bases, with 15 bases between them. This CDR3 comprises 15 residues. The DNA for the CDR3 is TGTGCCAGTAGTTCCGGTGGAAGGGGATACAATGAGCAGTTCTTC. This gives the protein CASSSGGRGYNEQFF.

This chain connects TRBV7-9 to TRBJ2-2, with unresolved D. The V and J ends lost 7 bases and 5 bases respectively, with 8 bases between them. Germline V gene data show CDR1 as SEHNR and CDR2 as FQNEAQ (reference sequence). This CDR3 is built from 12 residues. The CDR3 nucleotides read TGTGCCAGCATCCCCGGGACCGGGGAGCTGTTTTTT. Translation: CASIPGTGELFF.

The rearrangement uses TRBV5-4 and TRBJ1-3, with 9 bases aligning to TRBD1. The CDR3 totals 16 residues. Per germline, CDR1 SGHNT and CDR2 YYREEE (reference sequence). V shed 3 bases, J shed 7 bases, and the junction held 11 bases outside the gene matches. The CDR3: CASSSLSGTGWNTIYF. CDR3 DNA: TGTGCCAGCAGCTCCTTATCCGGGACAGGGTGGAACACCATATATTTT.

The chain is built from TRBV10-2 and TRBJ2-7; 8 bases line up with TRBD2. Per germline, CDR1 WSHSY and CDR2 SAAADI. Trimming cost V 3 bases and J 6 bases; bases outside gene matches: 4. This CDR3 is 13 amino acids long. Here the CDR3 DNA reads TGCGCCAGCAGTGATCGGACTAGCTTCGAGCAGTACGTC. Translation gives CASSDRTSFEQYV.

This sequence joins TRBV6-1 and TRBJ2-1, with 7 bases aligning to TRBD1. The germline gives CDR1 MNHNS, CDR2 SASEGT. This CDR3 region has 13 residues. After removal of 2 bases from V and 14 bases from J, the junction contained 9 bases not matched to a gene. CDR3 protein: CASSETSGTVEFF. The CDR3 bases are TGTGCCAGCAGTGAAACATCCGGGACAGTGGAGTTCTTC.

The chain is built from TRBV11-1 and TRBJ2-3; 9 bases match TRBD2. CDR1 and CDR2 (germline): SGHAT, FQDESV (reference sequence). The V and J ends lost 1 base and 4 bases, in that order; junction bases with no gene match: 3. This CDR3 comprises 15 residues. The chain's CDR3 is CASSLEGLASDTQYF. CDR3 in DNA: TGTGCCAGCAGCTTAGAGGGACTAGCCTCAGATACGCAGTATTTT.

The chain carries TRBV9 and TRBJ2-3, with a possible D match to TRBD1 (5 bases). V dropped 3 bases and J dropped 5 bases, with 22 bases sitting between them. CDR3 length: 17 amino acids. The germline gives CDR1 SGDLS, CDR2 YYNGEE. In DNA form, the CDR3 reads TGTGCCAGCAGCGAGGCCTTAGACAGTGGTATTGTAGATACGCAGTATTTT. Residues: CASSEALDSGIVDTQYF.

The chain couples TRBV7-6 to TRBJ1-2; no definite D call. Trimming removed 2 bases at V and 6 bases at J, with 10 bases between. Germline CDR1 and CDR2: SGHVS and FNYEAQ. The CDR3 runs 13 residues. CDR3 protein: CASSLNRVDGYTF. CDR3 nucleotide sequence: TGTGCCAGCAGCTTAAATCGGGTGGATGGCTACACCTTC.

V and J are TRBV30 and TRBJ1-5, with TRBD1 matching 7 bases. CDR3 length: 15 residues. From germline, CDR1 is GTSNPN and CDR2 SVGIG (reference sequence). V lost 0 bases and J lost 7; bases outside the gene matches: 9. In DNA form, the CDR3 reads TGTGCCTGGAGTGTAGATACAGGGGCCGGGCAGCCCCAGCATTTT. Amino acid sequence: CAWSVDTGAGQPQHF.

The chain recombines TRBV10-1 with TRBJ2-7; 12 nucleotides line up with TRBD1. V was pared by 4 bases and J by 3 bases, with 4 bases of the junction left unmatched. From germline, CDR1 is WNHNN and CDR2 SYGVQD (reference sequence). This CDR3 has 15 amino acids. CDR3 DNA sequence: TGCGCCAGCAGTGGAGGGGACAGGGGGCACTACGAGCAGTACTTC. Its translation is CASSGGDRGHYEQYF.

This chain links TRBV5-1 with TRBJ2-1, with TRBD2 matching 13 bases. This CDR3 is built from 17 residues. V lost 1 base to trimming and J lost 9 bases; unmatched junction nucleotides: 10. CDR1 is SGHRS and CDR2 is YFSETQ in the germline V gene. In nucleotides, the CDR3 is TGCGCCAGCAGCTTGCGTCCACTAGCGGGAGGGCCTGTTGAGCAGTTCTTC. It specifies CASSLRPLAGGPVEQFF. The full variable domain, in which reference TRBV5-1 and TRBJ2-1 provide the parts outside the CDR3, is KAGVTQTPRYLIKTRGQQVTLSCSPISGHRSVSWYQQTPGQGLQFLFEYFSETQRNKGNFPGRFSGRQFSNSRSEMNVSTLELGDSALYLCASSLRPLAGGPVEQFFGPGTRLTVL.

The chain couples TRBV7-9 to TRBJ1-2; no clear D gene. There are 13 residues in the CDR3. The ends were cut back, 5 bases at V and 6 bases at J, with 13 bases in the middle. The germline gives CDR1 SEHNR, CDR2 FQNEAQ (reference sequence). The DNA of the CDR3 is TGTGCCAGCAGCCGGCACAGTTCCGATGGCTACACCTTC. Translation gives CASSRHSSDGYTF.

The V and J genes are TRBV30 and TRBJ2-6; TRBD2 agrees at 8 bases. V was clipped by 0 bases and J by 2 bases; unmatched bases: 3. CDR3 size: 16 residues. The germline gives CDR1 GTSNPN, CDR2 SVGIG (reference sequence). This chain's CDR3 is CAWSVRGGAGANVLTF. Written as DNA, the CDR3 is TGTGCCTGGAGTGTACGGGGGGGCGCTGGGGCCAACGTCCTGACTTTC. Based on the CDR3 plus reference TRBV30 and TRBJ2-6, the full variable domain is SQTIHQWPATLVQPVGSPLSLECTVEGTSNPNLYWYRQAAGRGLQLLFYSVGIGQISSEVPQNLSASRPQDRQFILSSKKLLLSDSGFYLCAWSVRGGAGANVLTFGAGSRLTVL.

The chain couples TRBV10-3 to TRBJ2-7; weak D call: TRBD2 (5 bases). CDR1 and CDR2 (germline): ENHRY, SYGVKD. CDR3 size: 13 residues. V lost 6 bases to trimming and J lost 1 base, with 10 bases between them. The CDR3 reads CAISHERSYEQYV. CDR3 nucleotide sequence: TGTGCCATCAGCCACGAGCGGTCCTACGAGCAGTACGTC.

V gene TRBV9 combines with J gene TRBJ1-1; 7 bases map to TRBD1. V gave up 0 bases and J gave up 3 bases; unmatched junction bases: 11. Looked up from germline, CDR1 is SGDLS and CDR2 is YYNGEE. This CDR3 has 17 residues. The CDR3 DNA sequence: TGTGCCAGCAGCGTAGCTATTGGAGGGGGCTCGGACACTGAAGCTTTCTTT. Its protein is CASSVAIGGGSDTEAFF.

This sequence joins TRBV9 and TRBJ1-2, with no clear D. From germline, CDR1 is SGDLS and CDR2 YYNGEE. The V end was cut by 2 bases, the J end by 8 bases, with 10 bases between. The CDR3 consists of 12 residues. CDR3 DNA: TGTGCCAGCAGCGTTGACAAGGTCGGCTACACCTTC. As protein: CASSVDKVGYTF.

The chain uses TRBV27 and TRBJ2-7; D unclear. V lost 6 bases, J lost 0 bases, and 15 bases lay in between. This CDR3 spans 15 amino acids. Germline V gene sequence: CDR1 MNHEY, CDR2 SMNVEV (reference sequence). The CDR3, as DNA: TGTGCCAGCAGCCTATTTGACTCGAGCTCCTACGAGCAGTACTTC. The encoded protein is CASSLFDSSSYEQYF.

This clone was detected only once. This chain joins TRBV18 and TRBJ1-1; D gene ambiguous. The CDR3 sequence is 14 residues long. V lost 6 bases to trimming and J lost 6 bases, with 17 bases between them. From germline, CDR1 is KGHSH and CDR2 LQKENI. CDR3 amino acids: CASSRSPEVAEAFF. CDR3 DNA sequence: TGTGCCAGCTCCCGAAGCCCGGAGGTGGCTGAAGCTTTCTTT.

This chain uses TRBV6-4 with TRBJ2-3; 7 bases are shared with TRBD1. This CDR3 has 14 amino acids. Germline CDR1 MRHNA, CDR2 SNTAGT. Trimming took 2 bases from V and 2 from J; bases not matched to a gene: 1. This CDR3 reads CASSDGTDTDTQYF. In nucleotides, the CDR3 is TGTGCCAGCAGTGACGGGACAGACACAGATACGCAGTATTTT.

The chain couples TRBV2 to TRBJ1-2, with unresolved D. CDR3 length: 17 residues. The V end was cut by 3 bases, the J end by 2 bases, with 19 bases between. Germline values: CDR1 SNHLY, CDR2 FYNNEI. The DNA for the CDR3 is TGTGCCAGCAGTGACGGGCGGGCGCTAGGGAGGAACTATGGCTACACCTTC. Translating gives CASSDGRALGRNYGYTF.

The gene calls are TRBV5-1 and TRBJ2-1; D is perhaps TRBD2 (5 bases). Looked up from germline, CDR1 is SGHRS and CDR2 is YFSETQ. Trimming shortened V by 2 bases and J by 3 bases, and 9 bases separated the two germline ends. This CDR3 is built from 14 residues. The CDR3: CASSFEGVYNEQFF. The CDR3 DNA sequence: TGCGCCAGCAGCTTTGAGGGCGTCTACAATGAGCAGTTCTTC.

The chain combines TRBV7-3 with TRBJ1-2; 7 bases are shared with TRBD1. Germline assignment: CDR1 SGHTA and CDR2 FQGTGA. With 5 bases clipped from V and 4 bases from J, the junction kept 4 bases outside the gene matches. This CDR3 region has 13 residues. This chain's CDR3 is CASSLQGGYGYTF. Here the CDR3 DNA reads TGTGCCAGCAGCCTCCAGGGGGGCTATGGCTACACCTTC.

V usage is TRBV19 and J usage is TRBJ1-5, with unresolved D. Germline V CDR1 and CDR2: LNHDA, SQIVND (reference sequence). V lost 5 bases to trimming and J lost 7 bases, with 18 bases between them. This CDR3 has 15 amino acids. Here the CDR3 reads CASSVTVYSGQPQHF. The CDR3 bases are TGTGCCAGTAGTGTGACGGTCTATAGCGGACAGCCCCAGCATTTT.